Sequencing of this T cell receptor beta chain was carried out in a study of beta chain features in type 1 diabetes. Note on this clone: Its target is not known.

The isolated RNA, all of it, was reverse transcribed, so expressed TCRB transcripts were what got sequenced. Here immunoSEQ multiplex PCR was the method, and the copy in TCRdb shows in-frame clones only, minus some. Among nearly 250,000 clones, 55% to 70% were seen once, and the ten largest hold roughly 0.048%. General study points: Type 1 diabetes patients had TCRB CDR3s that were shorter (moderately but significantly so) in all four CD4+ subsets.

Trimming left V 1 base short and J 8 bases short, with 11 bases between. This CDR3 comprises 14 residues. Germline V CDR1 and CDR2: LNHDA, SQIVND (reference sequence). The gene calls are TRBV19 and TRBJ2-2; D remains unclear. Sequenced: naive CD4+ T cells from blood. The TCR comes from a man aged 25-40 years in good health. CDR3 coding DNA: TGTGCCAGTAGTATAGTCAGTACTGGTGGGGAGCTGTTTTTT. It encodes CASSIVSTGGELFF.